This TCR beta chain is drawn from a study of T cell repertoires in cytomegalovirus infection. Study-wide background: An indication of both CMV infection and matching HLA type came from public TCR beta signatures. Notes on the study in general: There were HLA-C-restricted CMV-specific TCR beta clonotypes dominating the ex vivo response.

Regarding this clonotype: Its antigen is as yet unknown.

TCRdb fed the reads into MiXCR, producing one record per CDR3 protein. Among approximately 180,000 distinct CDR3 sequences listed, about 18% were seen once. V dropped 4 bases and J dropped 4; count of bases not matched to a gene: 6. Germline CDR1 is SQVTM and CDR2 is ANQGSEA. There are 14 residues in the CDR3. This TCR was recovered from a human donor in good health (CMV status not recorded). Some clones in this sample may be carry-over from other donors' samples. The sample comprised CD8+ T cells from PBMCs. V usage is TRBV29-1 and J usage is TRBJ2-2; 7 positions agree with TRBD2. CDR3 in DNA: TGCAGCGTTGCGGGGGGACCGGGCACCGGGGAGCTGTTTTTT. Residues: CSVAGGPGTGELFF.